This note documents a single T cell receptor beta chain sequence. The V gene's germline CDR1 is MDHEN and CDR2 SYDVKM. CDR3 size: 14 residues. V dropped 3 bases and J dropped 6; count of bases not matched to a gene: 8. This sample stems from a study of CD8 T cells in Susac syndrome. Roughly 0.45 to 1 ug RNA was reverse transcribed with random hexamers. TCRdb used MiXCR to reprocess the immunoSEQ multiplex PCR reads, holding one entry per CDR3 protein. The sample lists around 140,000 distinct CDR3 sequences, roughly 80% occurring once. The rearrangement uses TRBV28 and TRBJ2-7; 7 bases are shared with TRBD2. Sequencing was carried out using CD8+ T cells from PBMCs. This receptor was identified in a human donor with multiple sclerosis. Here the CDR3 reads CASSFPGGGSEQYF. The CDR3 DNA reads as TGTGCCAGCAGTTTTCCGGGGGGAGGTTCCGAGCAGTACTTC.